The 11 T cell receptor beta chains below were found in one sample sequenced in a study of T cell responses to AZD1222 COVID-19 vaccine (dated by TCRdb to the early 2020s). Receptors were amplified or captured by the immunoSEQ multiplex PCR assay. TCRdb retrieved this table from immuneACCESS and kept in-frame rearrangements only. Not all clones are present; in checked studies, unresolved V genes account for under half, and no reason is known for the remainder. The sample records about 140,000 clones, around nine tenths of which are singletons. 4% to 5.5% of the sample rests with the top ten. According to the study, the label for this sample's time point signals: baseline before first vaccination. The sample in question was peripheral blood, obtained on day 0 of AZD1222 vaccination. The receptors were gathered from an adult in good health.

This rearrangement joins TRBV2 to TRBJ2-3, with 8 bases that match TRBD2. Unmatched junction bases numbered 8, after V lost 6 bases and J lost 3 bases. This CDR3 spans 15 amino acids. Germline CDR1 SNHLY, CDR2 FYNNEI. The DNA for the CDR3 is TGTGCCAGCAGAGCTAGCGGGTACAGGACAGATACGCAGTATTTT. Translated: CASRASGYRTDTQYF.

V and J are TRBV6-5 and TRBJ2-2; the D call may be TRBD1 or TRBD2 (5 bases each). The CDR3 has 15 amino acids. Trimming cost V 1 base and J 3 bases, with 9 bases left between them. CDR1 MNHEY and CDR2 SVGAGI come from the germline V gene. CDR3 nucleotides: TGTGCCAGCAGTTACTACTGGGACCACACCGGGGAGCTGTTTTTT. Translating gives CASSYYWDHTGELFF.

The chain is built from TRBV28 and TRBJ1-1; TRBD1 might be the D (6 bases). CDR1 MDHEN and CDR2 SYDVKM come from the germline V gene. V was trimmed by 10 bases and J by 0 bases, leaving 18 bases between them. The length of the CDR3 is 15 residues. DNA of the CDR3: TGTGCCATTGCCGGGACAAGTTCCATGAACACTGAAGCTTTCTTT. This translates into CAIAGTSSMNTEAFF.

V and J are TRBV28 and TRBJ1-5, with D uncertain. The germline CDR1 and CDR2 sequences are MDHEN and SYDVKM. V was trimmed by 4 bases and J by 10 bases, leaving 8 bases between them. This CDR3 is 11 amino acids long. CDR3 bases: TGTGCCAGCAGTTCTCAGATTCCCCAGCATTTT. As protein: CASSSQIPQHF.

The genes are TRBV19 and TRBJ2-7; maybe TRBD2 (5 bases). The CDR3 extends over 16 amino acids. Trimming stripped 1 base from V and 5 bases from J, with 18 bases between. Germline CDR1 LNHDA, CDR2 SQIVND (reference sequence). DNA of the CDR3: TGTGCCAGTAGTATAGTATTTCGGAGACTAATCAACGAGCAGTACTTC. Encoded protein: CASSIVFRRLINEQYF.

This chain uses TRBV4-1 with TRBJ1-3; a weak D match, TRBD1 (5 bases). V lost 0 bases to trimming and J lost 0 bases, with 15 bases between them. This CDR3 is built from 18 residues. Germline V CDR1 and CDR2: MGHRA, YSYEKL. This chain's CDR3 is CASSQEVLGGISGNTIYF. The CDR3 DNA sequence: TGCGCCAGCAGCCAAGAGGTTCTGGGGGGAATCTCTGGAAACACCATATATTTT.

The chain recombines TRBV28 with TRBJ1-5; D gene unclear. Germline values: CDR1 MDHEN, CDR2 SYDVKM. V lost 4 bases and J lost 7, with 8 bases in between. The CDR3 contains 12 residues. CDR3 sequence reads: CASSSGVQPQHF. The CDR3, as DNA: TGTGCCAGCAGTTCTGGTGTACAGCCCCAGCATTTT.

The rearrangement links TRBV7-6 to TRBJ2-2; 7 positions agree with TRBD2. This CDR3 contains 15 residues. Germline CDR1 and CDR2: SGHVS and FNYEAQ. J gave up 7 bases and V 5 bases, and 10 bases lay outside the gene matches. The CDR3 nucleotides read TGTGCCAGCAGCCACGCGGGAGAAGAGGTCGGGGAGCTGTTTTTT. The encoded protein is CASSHAGEEVGELFF.

The genes are TRBV7-2 and TRBJ1-3; the D is unclear. From germline, CDR1 is SGHTA and CDR2 FQGNSA. This CDR3 region has 14 residues. Trimming removed 4 bases at V and 0 bases at J, with 7 bases between. The CDR3 nucleotides read TGTGCCAGCAGCTCAGGATTCTCTGGAAACACCATATATTTT. Its translation: CASSSGFSGNTIYF.

The chain is built from TRBV6-2 or TRBV6-3 and TRBJ2-4; D might be TRBD1 (9 bases). This CDR3 comprises 20 residues. Trimming removed 2 bases at V and 3 bases at J, with 26 bases between. The V gene's germline CDR1 is MNHEY and CDR2 SVGEGT. In DNA form, the CDR3 reads TGTGCCAGCAGTTACAGGGCCGGGGACAGGGTTAGCGGGGACAAAAACATTCAGTACTTC. This sequence encodes CASSYRAGDRVSGDKNIQYF.

The chain links TRBV5-4 to TRBJ1-2, with TRBD1 matching over 7 bases. This CDR3 has 14 residues. V trimming: 7 bases; J trimming: 4 bases; junction bases outside the gene matches: 10. Germline lookup yields CDR1 SGHNT and CDR2 YYREEE (reference sequence). The DNA of the CDR3 is TGTGCCAGCGTACAACAGGGGTCCGGCTATGGCTACACCTTC. Translating gives CASVQQGSGYGYTF.